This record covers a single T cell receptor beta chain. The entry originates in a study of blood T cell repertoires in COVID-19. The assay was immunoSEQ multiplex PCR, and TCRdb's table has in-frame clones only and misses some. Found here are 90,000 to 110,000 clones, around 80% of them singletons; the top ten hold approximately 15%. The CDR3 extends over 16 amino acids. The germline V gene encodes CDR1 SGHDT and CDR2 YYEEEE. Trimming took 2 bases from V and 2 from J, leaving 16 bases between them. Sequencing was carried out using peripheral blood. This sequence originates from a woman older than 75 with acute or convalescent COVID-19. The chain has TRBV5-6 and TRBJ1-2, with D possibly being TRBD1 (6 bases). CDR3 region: CASSFRMTGRNYGYTF. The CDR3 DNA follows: TGTGCCAGCAGCTTCCGAATGACAGGAAGAAACTATGGCTACACCTTC.